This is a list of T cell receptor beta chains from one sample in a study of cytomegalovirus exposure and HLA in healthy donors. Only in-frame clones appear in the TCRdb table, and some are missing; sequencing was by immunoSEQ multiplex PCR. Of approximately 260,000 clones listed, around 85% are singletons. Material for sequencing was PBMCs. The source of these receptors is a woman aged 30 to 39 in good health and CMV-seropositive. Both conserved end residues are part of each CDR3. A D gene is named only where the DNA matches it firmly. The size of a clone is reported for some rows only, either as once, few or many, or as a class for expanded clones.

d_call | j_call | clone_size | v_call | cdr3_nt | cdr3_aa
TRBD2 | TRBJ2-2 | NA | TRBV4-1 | TGCGCCAGCAGCCAAGCTTGGCGGGGGGGTGGGGAGCTGTTTTTT | CASSQAWRGGGELFF
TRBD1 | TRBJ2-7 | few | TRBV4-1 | TGCGCCAGCAGCGGGCTTGGACAGGCGACACGCGAGCAGTACTTC | CASSGLGQATREQYF
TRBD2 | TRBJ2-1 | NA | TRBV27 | TGTGCCAGCAGTTTCCAGACTAGCGGGAAGTATGCCTACAATGAGCAGTTCTTC | CASSFQTSGKYAYNEQFF
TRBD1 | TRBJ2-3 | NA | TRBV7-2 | TGTGCCAGCAGCCACACAGGGGGAAACACAGATACGCAGTATTTT | CASSHTGGNTDTQYF
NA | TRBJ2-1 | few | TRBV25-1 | TGTGCCAGCAGTGAATGGGGGGAAGGGGTTGAGCAGTTCTTC | CASSEWGEGVEQFF
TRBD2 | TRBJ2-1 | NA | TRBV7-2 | TGTGCCAGCAGCTTAATAGCGGGAATGGAGGGAGTAAATGAGCAGTTCTTC | CASSLIAGMEGVNEQFF
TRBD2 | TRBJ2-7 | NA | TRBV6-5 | TGTGCCAGCAGTTACAAAATAGCGGGAGCTTACGAGCAGTACTTC | CASSYKIAGAYEQYF
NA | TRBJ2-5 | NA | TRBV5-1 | TGCGCCAGCAGCTTGGGGACGGGAACAGAGACCCAGTACTTC | CASSLGTGTETQYF
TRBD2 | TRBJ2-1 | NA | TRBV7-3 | TGTGCCAGCTCGGCCGGGGGACTAGCGGGAGTTGAGCAGTTCTTC | CASSAGGLAGVEQFF
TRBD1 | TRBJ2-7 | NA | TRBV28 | TGTGTCATACAGGGGCGCACCCACGAGCAGTACTTC | CVIQGRTHEQYF
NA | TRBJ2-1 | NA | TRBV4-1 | TGCGCCAGCAGCCTCAGGACACCTCGGGATGAGCAGTTCTTC | CASSLRTPRDEQFF
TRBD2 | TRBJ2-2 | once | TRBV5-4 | TGTGCCAGCAGCTCCCCGCTAGCGGGGAACACCGGGGAGCTGTTTTTT | CASSSPLAGNTGELFF
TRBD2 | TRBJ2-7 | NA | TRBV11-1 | TGTGCCAGCAGCCTCCAACTAGCGGAAACCTACGAGCAGTACTTC | CASSLQLAETYEQYF
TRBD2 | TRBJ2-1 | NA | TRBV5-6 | TGTGCCAGCAGCTTGGCCGTTGGGGGACTAGTTTACAATGAGCAGTTCTTC | CASSLAVGGLVYNEQFF
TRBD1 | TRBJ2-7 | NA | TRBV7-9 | TGTGCCAGCAGCTCAACGCAACCTCTTCCGGGACAGAAACACTACGAGCAGTACTTC | CASSSTQPLPGQKHYEQYF
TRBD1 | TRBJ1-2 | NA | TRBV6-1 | TGTGCCAGCACACAGGGGGTTCTTAACTATGGCTACACCTTC | CASTQGVLNYGYTF
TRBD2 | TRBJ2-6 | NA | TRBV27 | TGTGCCAGCAGTAGGGGGTTACTAGCGGAAGGCTCTGGGGCCAACGTCCTGACTTTC | CASSRGLLAEGSGANVLTF
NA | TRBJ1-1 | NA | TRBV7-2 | TGTGCCAGCAGCTTAGCGGTCAGGGGAGGGGTAGCTTTCTTT | CASSLAVRGGVAFF
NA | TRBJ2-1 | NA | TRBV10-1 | TGCGCCACCTCGGGACACCTCCACAATGAGCAGTTCTTC | CATSGHLHNEQFF
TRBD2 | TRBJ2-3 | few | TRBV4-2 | TGTGCCAGCAGCCAATTCCGGGGAGGGAGCACAGATACGCAGTATTTT | CASSQFRGGSTDTQYF
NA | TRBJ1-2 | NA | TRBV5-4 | TGTGCCAGCAGCTTGGTTTCAGGGATAAACTATGGCTACACCTTC | CASSLVSGINYGYTF
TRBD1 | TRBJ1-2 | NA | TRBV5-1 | TGCGCCAGCAGCTTGGACAGGGGCCATGGCTACACCTTC | CASSLDRGHGYTF
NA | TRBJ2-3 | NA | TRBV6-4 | TGTGCCAGCAGTGACTCTGGAGCTAGCACAGATACGCAGTATTTT | CASSDSGASTDTQYF
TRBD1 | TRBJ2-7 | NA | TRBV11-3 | TGTGCCAGCAGCTTAGGGACAGGGGGCGAGCAGTACTTC | CASSLGTGGEQYF
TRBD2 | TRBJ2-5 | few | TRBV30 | TGTGCCTGGAGCTCGGGACTAGCGGGAACGGAGACCCAGTACTTC | CAWSSGLAGTETQYF
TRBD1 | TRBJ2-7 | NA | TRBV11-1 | TGTGCCAGCAGCTTGGACAGGGGCGCTTACGAGCAGTACTTC | CASSLDRGAYEQYF
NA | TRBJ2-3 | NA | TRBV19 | TGTGCCAGTAGTATAGTCCCCGGGAACCCTTCAGATACGCAGTATTTT | CASSIVPGNPSDTQYF
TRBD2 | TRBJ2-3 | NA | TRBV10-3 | TGTGCCATCAGTGAAAGACTAGCGGGATTAGATACGCAGTATTTT | CAISERLAGLDTQYF
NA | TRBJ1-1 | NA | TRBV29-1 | TGCAGCGGGTTCCCGCCGTATACAGCAGGTGAAGCTTTCTTT | CSGFPPYTAGEAFF
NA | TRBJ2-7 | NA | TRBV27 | TGTGCCAGCAGTGCACTGCGCCTCTACGAGCAGTACTTC | CASSALRLYEQYF
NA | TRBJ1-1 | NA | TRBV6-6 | TGTGCCAGCTCCACCGCGGGGGCTGAAGCTTTCTTT | CASSTAGAEAFF
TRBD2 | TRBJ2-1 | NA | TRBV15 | TGTGCCACCAGCAGAGTCCTACTAGCGGGAGTCCCAGCCTACAATGAGCAGTTCTTC | CATSRVLLAGVPAYNEQFF
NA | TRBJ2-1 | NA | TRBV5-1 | TGCGCCAGCGGGGACGCTGCGGGGGCTCACAATGAGCAGTTCTTC | CASGDAAGAHNEQFF
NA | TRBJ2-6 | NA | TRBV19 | TGTGCCAGTAGTGTGGGGACACAGCGTTCTGGGGCCAACGTCCTGACTTTC | CASSVGTQRSGANVLTF
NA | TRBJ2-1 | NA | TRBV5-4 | TGTGCCAGTCAGAACGGGAATGAGCAGTTCTTC | CASQNGNEQFF
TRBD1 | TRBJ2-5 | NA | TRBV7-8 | TGTGCCAGCAGCTTAGCGTGGACAGGGGGCTTGGGGACCCAGTACTTC | CASSLAWTGGLGTQYF
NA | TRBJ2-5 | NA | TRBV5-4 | TGTGCCAGCAGCTTGTGGCGGGGAGAGACCCAGTACTTC | CASSLWRGETQYF
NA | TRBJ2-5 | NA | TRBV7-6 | TGTGCCAGCAGTTTAAGGCGAGACTCAACAAGGGGGGGGGAGACCCAGTACTTC | CASSLRRDSTRGGETQYF
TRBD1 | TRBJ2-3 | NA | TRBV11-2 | TGTGCCAGCAGCTCCCCGGACAGGGGACACACAGATACGCAGTATTTT | CASSSPDRGHTDTQYF
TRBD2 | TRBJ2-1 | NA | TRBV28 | TGTGCCAGCTACCCCACTAGCGGCCTTTACAATGAGCAGTTCTTC | CASYPTSGLYNEQFF
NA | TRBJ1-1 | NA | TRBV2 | TGTGCCAGCAGGACCGGGACAACACTGACGAACACTGAAGCTTTCTTT | CASRTGTTLTNTEAFF
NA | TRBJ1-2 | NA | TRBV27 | TGTGCCAGCAGTTTTTGGGCGGCGGGGTATGGCTACACCTTC | CASSFWAAGYGYTF
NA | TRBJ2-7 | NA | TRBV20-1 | TGCAGTGCTAGCGGGAGTTACGAGCAGTACTTC | CSASGSYEQYF
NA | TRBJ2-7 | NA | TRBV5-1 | TGCGCCAGCAGCGCCGGTGGGGCACTACCCACCTACGAGCAGTACTTC | CASSAGGALPTYEQYF
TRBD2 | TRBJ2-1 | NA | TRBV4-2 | TGTGCCAGCAGCCCTGGACTAGAGGTGTTCTTC | CASSPGLEVFF
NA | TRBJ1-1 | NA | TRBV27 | TGTGCCAGCAGAGATAGTATGAACACTGAAGCTTTCTTT | CASRDSMNTEAFF
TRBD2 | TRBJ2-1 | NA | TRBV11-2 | TGTGCCAGCAGCTCTGTAGCGGGAAGCTCCTACAATGAGCAGTTCTTC | CASSSVAGSSYNEQFF
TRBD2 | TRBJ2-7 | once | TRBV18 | TGTGCCAGCTCAGCCGAGGGGCCGGGACTAGCGGGAGACGAGCAGTACTTC | CASSAEGPGLAGDEQYF
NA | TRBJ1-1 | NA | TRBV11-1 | TGTGCCAGCAGCTTATACGGTGAAGCTTTCTTT | CASSLYGEAFF
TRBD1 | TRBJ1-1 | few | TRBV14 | TGTGCCAGCAGCCAAATTCTACAGGGGGAAGCTTTCTTT | CASSQILQGEAFF
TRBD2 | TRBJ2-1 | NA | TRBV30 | TGTGCCTGGGCCGTAGCGGGAGCCCACTCCTACAATGAGCAGTTCTTC | CAWAVAGAHSYNEQFF